Sequencing of this T cell receptor (beta chain) was carried out in a study of shared clonotypes between healthy human individuals (dated by TCRdb to about 2020). Notes on the research overall: The cohort included three men and a couple of women between 18 and 49 years of age. For each donor, CD4 naive and CD4 memory were each given three plates, CD8 naive was given two plates, and CD8 memory was given one plate. To estimate repertoire size and how much clonotypes are shared between individuals, the study performed deep sequencing of blood TCR repertoires from a few healthy adults. To increase sequencing depth and limit assay-specific biases, different laboratories used diverse techniques to prepare libraries and sequence TCR repertoires. Each donor's leukapheresis produced roughly between about 0.8 and 8.9 billion PBMCs.

For the CD8 naive samples, CD45RO-negative cells were positively selected for CCR7, yielding a CD45RA+CCR7+ population from which TemRA cells were excluded. Healthy HIV-negative adults with no recently reported acute infections or vaccinations were included as donors. Every donor was a Caucasian adult residing in Nashville, Tennessee, USA. Blood was obtained by leukapheresis, after which PBMCs were separated by Ficoll-Histopaque density gradient centrifugation and cryopreserved in liquid nitrogen vapor phase. Analytical flow cytometry was used to check the purity and quantity of every magnetically sorted T cell population. Genomic DNA was isolated from every sorted fraction and measured by UV absorbance on a Nanodrop 2000c. Paper-wide results and their limitations: Pairwise subsampling led to the expectation that sequencing depth would affect the degree of clonotype sharing among donors. Incomplete sequencing was indicated by rarefaction of sorted-subset datasets, despite the large sequencing depth. Across a handful of donors, approximately 5% of naive CD4, roughly 3.3% of naive CD8, 2.3% of memory CD4, and 0.4% of memory CD8 clonotypes were shared. Sampling was restricted to blood, and TCR repertoires in tissue are likely to differ from TCR repertoires in blood. Because the study included only a small number of donors, the genetic and exposure-history diversity represented was limited. Higher generation probabilities were observed for clonotypes shared by all four sorted-subset donors than for non-shared clonotypes. Larger estimated clonotype richness was generally found for naive subsets than for memory subsets.

Using the deep immunoSEQ assay, multiplex PCR amplified TCR CDR3 regions from genomic DNA. Extracted genomic DNA from each cell subset was spread evenly across all wells of several immunoSEQ 96-well plates, with each plate serving as a replicate. For sorted subsets, about 200 ng genomic DNA, equal to tens of thousands of T cell genomes, was loaded into each replicate PCR. The purified libraries were quantified using a Qubit 3.0 fluorometer, sized with a Bioanalyzer 2100, and then quantified again using the KAPA Library Quantification kit. A separate single-read 150-cycle Illumina NextSeq 550 flow cell was used to sequence each immunoSEQ 96-well plate. In the authors' own workflow: Because only junctional sequences without quality scores were contained in the immunoSEQ output, filtering matching that applied to full-length reads could not be performed. Sequences were annotated with PyIR, a Python wrapper for IgBLAST v1.9, using IMGT germline references to assign V/J genes and CDR3. Any read was removed if the V/J assignment was weak (E-value above 1e-6), the CDR3 was missing, or the read contained stop codons, out-of-frame junctions, or ambiguous translated residues. A V3J clonotype was defined by an identical inferred V gene, J gene, and CDR3 amino acid sequence. Percentage overlap between repertoires was calculated by dividing the number of shared unique clonotypes by the size of the smaller repertoire. Richness of each repertoire was evaluated using RTK rarefaction, the Chao1 estimator, and Recon v2.1 estimates of unobserved clonotypes. For all TCRbeta clonotypes obtained by the gDNA method from four donors, generation probabilities were computed with OLGA. As stored in TCRdb, this immuneACCESS dataset retains in-frame rearrangements with V and J assigned. A fraction of the clones does not appear; measured against another copy, unresolved V genes explain less than half of the discrepancy, and the remainder lacks a known reason. V, J and clone size reflect that table, while D and trimming were determined from the DNA. The sample data list some 2 million clones, and roughly 94% of these were observed just once. Approximately 1.2% of the sample is in the top ten clones.

Of note for this clone: Its antigen remains undetermined. Per-base qualities were not stored, and no clone one base away is much larger. Other DNA sequences in the sample encode the same CDR3.

This TCR was sampled from a man aged 18 to 35 in good health. Sequencing was done on a sample of naive CD8+ T cells sorted from blood. Explained via the paper, the cell subset or site label denotes: CD45RA+CCR7+.

The nucleotide sequence is given as TGTGCCTGGAGTGTTGGCCTCGGGGAGACCCAGTACTTC. Its amino acids are CAWSVGLGETQYF. Here the chain combines TRBV30 and TRBJ2-5; the D gene is not confidently resolved. Cut back by 0 bases and 5 bases, the V and J ends lie 10 bases apart. Sequences GTSNPN (CDR1) and SVGIG (CDR2) are obtained from the germline V gene (reference sequence). The cysteine opens and the phenylalanine closes a CDR3 of 13 amino acids. Only the CDR3 portion is preserved as DNA: 39 bases, with reading frame beginning at the first base.